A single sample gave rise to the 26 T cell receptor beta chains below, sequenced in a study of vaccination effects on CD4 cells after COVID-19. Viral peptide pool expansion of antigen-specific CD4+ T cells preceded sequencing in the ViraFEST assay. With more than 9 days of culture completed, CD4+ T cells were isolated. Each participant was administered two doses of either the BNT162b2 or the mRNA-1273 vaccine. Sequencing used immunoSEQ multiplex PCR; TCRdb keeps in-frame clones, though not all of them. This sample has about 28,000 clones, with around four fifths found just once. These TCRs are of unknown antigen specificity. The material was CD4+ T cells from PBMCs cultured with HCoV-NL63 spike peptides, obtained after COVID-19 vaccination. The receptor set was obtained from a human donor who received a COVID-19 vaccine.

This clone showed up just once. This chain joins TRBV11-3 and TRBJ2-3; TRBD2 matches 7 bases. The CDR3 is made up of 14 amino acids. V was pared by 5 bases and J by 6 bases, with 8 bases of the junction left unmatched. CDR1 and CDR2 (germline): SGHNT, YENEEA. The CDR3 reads CASSPQGRGDTQYF. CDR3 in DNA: TGTGCCAGCAGCCCCCAAGGGCGGGGGGATACGCAGTATTTT.

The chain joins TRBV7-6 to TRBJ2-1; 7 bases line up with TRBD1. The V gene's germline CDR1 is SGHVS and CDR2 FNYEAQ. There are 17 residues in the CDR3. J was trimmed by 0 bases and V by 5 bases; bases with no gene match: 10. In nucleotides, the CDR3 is TGTGCCAGCAGCCAGTTTGGGACAGCCTTCTCCTACAATGAGCAGTTCTTC. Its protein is CASSQFGTAFSYNEQFF.

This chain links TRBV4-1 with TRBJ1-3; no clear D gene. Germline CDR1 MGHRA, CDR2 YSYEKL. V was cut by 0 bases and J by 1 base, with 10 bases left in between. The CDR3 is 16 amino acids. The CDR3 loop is CASSQDFAGSGNTIYF. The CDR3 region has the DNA TGCGCCAGCAGCCAAGATTTTGCGGGATCTGGAAACACCATATATTTT.

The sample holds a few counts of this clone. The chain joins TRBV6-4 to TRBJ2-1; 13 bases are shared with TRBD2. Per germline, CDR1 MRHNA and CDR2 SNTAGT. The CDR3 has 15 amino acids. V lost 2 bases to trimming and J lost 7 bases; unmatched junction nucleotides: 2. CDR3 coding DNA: TGTGCCAGCAGTGACACTAGCGGGGGGGCGAATGAGCAGTTCTTC. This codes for CASSDTSGGANEQFF.

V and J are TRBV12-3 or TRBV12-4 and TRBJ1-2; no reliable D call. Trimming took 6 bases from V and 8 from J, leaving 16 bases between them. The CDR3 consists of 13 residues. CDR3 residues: CASSLQTMGGYTF. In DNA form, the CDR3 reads TGTGCCAGCAGCCTACAGACAATGGGGGGCTACACCTTC.

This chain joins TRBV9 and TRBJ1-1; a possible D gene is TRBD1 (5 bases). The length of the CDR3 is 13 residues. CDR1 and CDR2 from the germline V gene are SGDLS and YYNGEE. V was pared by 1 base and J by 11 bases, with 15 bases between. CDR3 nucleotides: TGTGCCAGCAGCGTACCGGGCCCCGGGGCGGCTTTCTTT. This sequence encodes CASSVPGPGAAFF.

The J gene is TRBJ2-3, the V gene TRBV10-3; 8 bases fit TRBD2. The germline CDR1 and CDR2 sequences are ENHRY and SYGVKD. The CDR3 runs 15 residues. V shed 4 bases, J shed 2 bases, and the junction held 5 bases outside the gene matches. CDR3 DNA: TGTGCCATCAGTGGGGTTAGCGGGACCACAGATACGCAGTATTTT. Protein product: CAISGVSGTTDTQYF.

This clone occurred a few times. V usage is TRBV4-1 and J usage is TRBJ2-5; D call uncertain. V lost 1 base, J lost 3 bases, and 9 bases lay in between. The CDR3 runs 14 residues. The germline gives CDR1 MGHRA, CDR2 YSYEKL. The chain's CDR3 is CASSQVASEETQYF. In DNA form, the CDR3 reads TGCGCCAGCAGCCAAGTGGCCTCCGAAGAGACCCAGTACTTC.

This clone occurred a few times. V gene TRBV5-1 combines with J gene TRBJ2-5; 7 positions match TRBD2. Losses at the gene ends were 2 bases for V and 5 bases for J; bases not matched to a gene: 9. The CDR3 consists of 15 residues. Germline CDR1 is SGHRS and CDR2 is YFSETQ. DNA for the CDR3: TGCGCCAGCAGCTTCGGCGGGAGTGGGGGGGAGACCCAGTACTTC. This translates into CASSFGGSGGETQYF. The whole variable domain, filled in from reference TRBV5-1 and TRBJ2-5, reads KAGVTQTPRYLIKTRGQQVTLSCSPISGHRSVSWYQQTPGQGLQFLFEYFSETQRNKGNFPGRFSGRQFSNSRSEMNVSTLELGDSALYLCASSFGGSGGETQYFGPGTRLLVL.

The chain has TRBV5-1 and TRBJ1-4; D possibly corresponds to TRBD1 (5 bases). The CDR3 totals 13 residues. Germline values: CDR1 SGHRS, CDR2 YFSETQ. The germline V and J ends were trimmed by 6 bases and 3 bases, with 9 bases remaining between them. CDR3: CASNQGANEKLFF. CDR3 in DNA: TGCGCCAGCAATCAAGGGGCTAATGAAAAACTGTTTTTT.

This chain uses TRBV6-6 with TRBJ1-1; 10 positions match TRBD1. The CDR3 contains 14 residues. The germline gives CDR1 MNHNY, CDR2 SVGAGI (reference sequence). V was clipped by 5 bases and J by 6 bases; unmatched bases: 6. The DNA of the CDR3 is TGTGCCAGCAGTGACAGGGGGCGGGTGGCTGAAGCTTTCTTT. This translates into CASSDRGRVAEAFF.

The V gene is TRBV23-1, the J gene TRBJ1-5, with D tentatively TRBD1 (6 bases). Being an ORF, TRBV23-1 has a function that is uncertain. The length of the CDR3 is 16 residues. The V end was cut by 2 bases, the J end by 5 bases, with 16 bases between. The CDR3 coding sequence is TGCGCCAGCAGTCAAATTCAAGGGGACACTGATCAGCCCCAGCATTTT. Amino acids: CASSQIQGDTDQPQHF.

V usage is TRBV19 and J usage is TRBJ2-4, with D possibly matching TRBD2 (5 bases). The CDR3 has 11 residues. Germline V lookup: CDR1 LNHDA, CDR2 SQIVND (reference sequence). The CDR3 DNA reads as TGTGCGACCGGGGTTGGAAACATTCAGTACTTC. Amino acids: CATGVGNIQYF.

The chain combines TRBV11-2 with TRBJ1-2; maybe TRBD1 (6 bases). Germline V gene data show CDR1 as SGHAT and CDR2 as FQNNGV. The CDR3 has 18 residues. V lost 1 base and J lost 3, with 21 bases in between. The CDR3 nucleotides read TGTGCCAGCAGCTTAGGCAGGGGTTACGTGGGAAGAGACTATGGCTACACCTTC. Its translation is CASSLGRGYVGRDYGYTF.

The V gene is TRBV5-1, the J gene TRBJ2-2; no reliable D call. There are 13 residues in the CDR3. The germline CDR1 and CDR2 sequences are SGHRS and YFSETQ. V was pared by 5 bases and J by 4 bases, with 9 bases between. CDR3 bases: TGCGCCAGCAGGATGGTGGGCACCGGGGAGCTGTTTTTT. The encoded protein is CASRMVGTGELFF.

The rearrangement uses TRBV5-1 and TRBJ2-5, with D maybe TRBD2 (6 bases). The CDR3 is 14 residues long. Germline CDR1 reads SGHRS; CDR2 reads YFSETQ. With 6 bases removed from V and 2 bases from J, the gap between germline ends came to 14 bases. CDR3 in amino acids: CASTLSAGQETQYF. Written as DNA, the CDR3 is TGCGCCAGCACCCTCTCGGCGGGGCAAGAGACCCAGTACTTC.

The CDR3 loop is CASSKGGREQWYSPLHF. The DNA of the CDR3 is TGTGCCAGCAGTAAAGGGGGACGCGAGCAGTGGTATTCACCCCTCCACTTT. The chain joins TRBV2 to TRBJ1-6, with D possibly TRBD1 on 6 matching bases. The CDR3 loop spans 17 amino acids. Deletions cut 5 bases from V and 8 bases from J, with 22 bases between. Per the germline V gene, CDR1 is SNHLY and CDR2 is FYNNEI. Combining the CDR3 with reference TRBV2 and TRBJ1-6 gives the whole variable domain EPEVTQTPSHQVTQMGQEVILRCVPISNHLYFYWYRQILGQKVEFLVSFYNNEISEKSEIFDDQFSVERPDGSNFTLKIRSTKLEDSAMYFCASSKGGREQWYSPLHFGNGTRLTVT.

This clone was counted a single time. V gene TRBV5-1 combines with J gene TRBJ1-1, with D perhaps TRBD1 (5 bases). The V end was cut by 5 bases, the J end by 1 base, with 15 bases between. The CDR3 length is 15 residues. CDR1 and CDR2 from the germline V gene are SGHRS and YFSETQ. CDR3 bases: TGCGCCAGCAGGGGACGAAGGCAGTGGAACACTGAAGCTTTCTTT. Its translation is CASRGRRQWNTEAFF.

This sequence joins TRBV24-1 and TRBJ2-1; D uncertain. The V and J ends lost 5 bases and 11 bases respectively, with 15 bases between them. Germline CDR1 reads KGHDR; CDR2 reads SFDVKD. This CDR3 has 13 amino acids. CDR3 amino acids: CATSVSKGSKQFF. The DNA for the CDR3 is TGTGCCACCAGTGTTTCAAAGGGCAGCAAGCAGTTCTTC.

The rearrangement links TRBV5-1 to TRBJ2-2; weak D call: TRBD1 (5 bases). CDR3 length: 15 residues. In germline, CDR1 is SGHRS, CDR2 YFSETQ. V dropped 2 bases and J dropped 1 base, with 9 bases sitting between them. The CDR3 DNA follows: TGCGCCAGCAGCTTAACCACAGGGAACACCGGGGAGCTGTTTTTT. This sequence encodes CASSLTTGNTGELFF.

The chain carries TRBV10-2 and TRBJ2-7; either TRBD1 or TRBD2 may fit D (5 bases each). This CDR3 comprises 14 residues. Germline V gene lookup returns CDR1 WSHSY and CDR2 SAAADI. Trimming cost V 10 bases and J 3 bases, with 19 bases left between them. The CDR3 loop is CATTRDRTNYEQYF. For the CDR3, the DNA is TGCGCCACCACCCGGGACCGGACCAACTACGAGCAGTACTTC.

The CDR3 spells CASSLFLYQETQYF. DNA of the CDR3: TGTGCCAGCAGCTTATTCCTGTACCAAGAGACCCAGTACTTC. The rearrangement joins TRBV7-2 to TRBJ2-5, with D unclear. Trimming shortened V by 2 bases and J by 0 bases, and 7 bases separated the two germline ends. Germline-derived CDR1 and CDR2 are SGHTA and FQGNSA. CDR3 size: 14 residues.

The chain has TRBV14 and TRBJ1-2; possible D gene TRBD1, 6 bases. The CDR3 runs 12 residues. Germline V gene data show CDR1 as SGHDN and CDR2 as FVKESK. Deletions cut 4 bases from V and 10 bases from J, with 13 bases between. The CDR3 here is CASSRPQGLYTF. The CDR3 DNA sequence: TGTGCCAGCAGCCGACCACAGGGACTCTACACCTTC.

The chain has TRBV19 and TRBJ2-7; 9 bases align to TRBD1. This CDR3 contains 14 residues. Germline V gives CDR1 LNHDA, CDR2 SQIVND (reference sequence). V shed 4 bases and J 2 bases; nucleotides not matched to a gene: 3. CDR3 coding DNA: TGTGCCAGTAGTAGGGACAGGGATGCCTACGAGCAGTACTTC. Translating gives CASSRDRDAYEQYF.

The CDR3 spells CSVEYGGYEQYF. The CDR3 DNA sequence: TGCAGCGTTGAGTATGGGGGCTACGAGCAGTACTTC. The chain uses TRBV29-1 and TRBJ2-7, with D possibly called TRBD1 or TRBD2 (5 bases each). The CDR3 runs 12 residues. The V and J ends lost 3 bases and 3 bases respectively, with 9 bases between them. The germline V gene has CDR1 SQVTM and CDR2 ANQGSEA.

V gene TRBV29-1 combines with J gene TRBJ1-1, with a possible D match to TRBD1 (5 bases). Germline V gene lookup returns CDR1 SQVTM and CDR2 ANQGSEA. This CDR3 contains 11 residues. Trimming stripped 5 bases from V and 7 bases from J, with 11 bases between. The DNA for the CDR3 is TGCAGCGTTCGGGACGGAGGTGAAGCTTTCTTT. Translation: CSVRDGGEAFF. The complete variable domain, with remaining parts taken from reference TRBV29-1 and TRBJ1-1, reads SAVISQKPSRDICQRGTSLTIQCQVDSQVTMMFWYRQQPGQSLTLIATANQGSEATYESGFVIDKFPISRPNLTFSTLTVSNMSPEDSSIYLCSVRDGGEAFFGQGTRLTVV.